The next 32 T cell receptor beta chains were all read from a single sample in a study of control samples from healthy donors and cancer patients. Sequencing was performed with immunoSEQ multiplex PCR; in TCRdb, only in-frame clones are kept and a portion is missing. The data hold roughly 84,000 clones, with approximately 91% observed a single time. What was sequenced was blood. Every receptor here comes from a man aged 50 to 60 in good health.

This clone has only one observation. The J gene is TRBJ1-5, the V gene TRBV5-4; D is unclear. The V gene lost 4 bases and the J gene lost 4 bases, with 3 bases spanning the gap. There are 11 residues in the CDR3. Germline V gives CDR1 SGHNT, CDR2 YYREEE (reference sequence). The CDR3 region is CASSPNQPQHF. The CDR3, as DNA: TGTGCCAGCAGCCCTAATCAGCCCCAGCATTTT.

The chain is built from TRBV30 and TRBJ1-1; no clear D. The V gene's germline CDR1 is GTSNPN and CDR2 SVGIG (reference sequence). V was trimmed by 0 bases and J by 4 bases, leaving 12 bases between them. The CDR3 covers 14 residues. This CDR3 is CAWSVFPLSTEAFF. As DNA, the CDR3 is TGTGCCTGGAGTGTATTCCCGTTGTCCACTGAAGCTTTCTTT.

The chain is built from TRBV7-2 and TRBJ1-2; TRBD1 might be the D (6 bases). Trimming shortened V by 1 base and J by 5 bases, and 17 bases separated the two germline ends. There are 16 residues in the CDR3. Germline CDR1 is SGHTA and CDR2 is FQGNSA. For the CDR3, the DNA is TGTGCCAGCAGCTTAGTAGTTACAGGGAGTGGATATGGCTACACCTTC. It translates to CASSLVVTGSGYGYTF.

CDR3 amino acids: CASSQEYGNTEAFF. CDR3 nucleotide sequence: TGCGCCAGCAGCCAGGAGTACGGAAACACTGAAGCTTTCTTT. This chain joins TRBV4-1 and TRBJ1-1; D call uncertain. The CDR3 length is 14 residues. Germline CDR1 reads MGHRA; CDR2 reads YSYEKL. The V gene lost 3 bases and the J gene lost 2 bases, with 10 bases spanning the gap.

The chain combines TRBV7-2 with TRBJ1-2; D gene uncertain. V was trimmed by 5 bases and J by 0 bases, leaving 19 bases between them. From germline, CDR1 is SGHTA and CDR2 FQGNSA. The CDR3 is 17 amino acids. CDR3 sequence: CASSDFLGLDTNYGYTF. The CDR3 DNA reads as TGTGCCAGCAGCGACTTCTTGGGCCTCGACACTAACTATGGCTACACCTTC.

V is TRBV14 and J is TRBJ1-1; D possibly corresponds to TRBD1 (6 bases). CDR1 and CDR2 (germline): SGHDN, FVKESK. The CDR3 is 13 residues long. The germline V and J ends were trimmed by 4 bases and 6 bases, with 12 bases remaining between them. The CDR3 DNA reads TGTGCCAGCAGCCTGCTGGGACAATCTGAAGCTTTCTTT. Its translation is CASSLLGQSEAFF.

V gene TRBV6-6 combines with J gene TRBJ2-2; D not resolved. The CDR3 runs 12 residues. Trimming stripped 7 bases from V and 6 bases from J, with 9 bases between. Germline CDR1 is MNHNY and CDR2 is SVGAGI (reference sequence). CDR3 DNA sequence: TGTGCCAGCACCGGAAGTCCCGGGGAGCTGTTTTTT. It specifies CASTGSPGELFF.

The J gene is TRBJ1-2, the V gene TRBV7-2; tentatively, D is TRBD1 (5 bases). CDR1 and CDR2 from the germline V gene are SGHTA and FQGNSA. There are 16 residues in the CDR3. V lost 1 base, J lost 4 bases, and 16 bases lay in between. The CDR3 loop is CASSLELRGTVYGYTF. CDR3 DNA sequence: TGTGCCAGCAGCTTAGAGTTACGGGGGACGGTCTATGGCTACACCTTC.

V gene TRBV30 combines with J gene TRBJ1-2; no clear D. This CDR3 contains 13 residues. Looked up from germline, CDR1 is GTSNPN and CDR2 is SVGIG (reference sequence). V gave up 1 base and J gave up 2 bases, with 8 bases separating them. The CDR3 nucleotides are TGTGCCTGGAGTGAGTCAGCGAACTATGGCTACACCTTC. Translated, it gives CAWSESANYGYTF.

The V and J genes are TRBV5-1 and TRBJ2-3; possibly TRBD1 for D (6 bases). CDR3 length: 14 amino acids. The V gene's germline CDR1 is SGHRS and CDR2 YFSETQ. V gave up 4 bases and J gave up 3 bases, with 12 bases separating them. The CDR3 reads CASSRDQGTDTQYF. DNA for the CDR3: TGCGCCAGCAGCCGGGACCAGGGGACAGATACGCAGTATTTT.

This clone was seen more than once but under ten times. V gene TRBV27 combines with J gene TRBJ1-5; a possible D gene is TRBD1 (6 bases). The germline CDR1 and CDR2 sequences are MNHEY and SMNVEV (reference sequence). The V gene lost 5 bases and the J gene lost 2 bases, with 7 bases spanning the gap. This CDR3 is built from 13 residues. The CDR3 DNA reads TGTGCCAGCAGTCACAGGGGCAATCAGCCCCAGCATTTT. Encoded protein: CASSHRGNQPQHF.

The chain has TRBV7-3 and TRBJ2-5; TRBD2 agrees at 10 bases. Germline CDR1 SGHTA, CDR2 FQGTGA. The ends lost 1 base at V and 5 bases at J; junction bases unmatched: 7. The CDR3 has 16 amino acids. CDR3 DNA: TGTGCCAGCAGCTTAATTAGCGGGGGGCCCGGGGAGACCCAGTACTTC. Amino acid sequence: CASSLISGGPGETQYF.

CDR3 DNA sequence: TGTGCCTTGTCGGACAGGGCCTACGAGCAGTACTTC. It is translated as CALSDRAYEQYF. The genes are TRBV30 and TRBJ2-7, with 8 bases matching TRBD1. The germline gives CDR1 GTSNPN, CDR2 SVGIG (reference sequence). The CDR3 has 12 amino acids. The V segment lost 7 bases and the J segment 2 bases; nucleotides outside the gene matches: 4.

The chain carries TRBV5-1 and TRBJ2-7, with TRBD1 matching 8 bases. The CDR3 is 14 amino acids. The V gene's germline CDR1 is SGHRS and CDR2 YFSETQ. Unmatched junction bases numbered 1, after V lost 0 bases and J lost 2 bases. The CDR3 sequence is CASSLDRGAYEQYF. The CDR3 DNA is TGCGCCAGCAGCTTGGACAGGGGGGCCTACGAGCAGTACTTC.

The rearrangement links TRBV19 to TRBJ1-2; D uncertain. Trimming left V 0 bases short and J 0 bases short, with 14 bases between. CDR3 length: 17 residues. Germline V lookup: CDR1 LNHDA, CDR2 SQIVND (reference sequence). CDR3 sequence reads: CASSIDYLTSPNYGYTF. The CDR3 bases are TGTGCCAGTAGTATAGATTATCTGACCAGTCCTAACTATGGCTACACCTTC.

The chain employs TRBV21-1 and TRBJ2-7; the table gives TRBD1 as D, unverified against the DNA. TRBV21-1 is labeled a pseudogene. The CDR3 loop spans 15 amino acids. The CDR3 here is CASSKEDRGLNEQYF. Here the CDR3 DNA reads TGTGCCAGCAGCAAAGAGGACAGGGGCCTGAACGAGCAGTACTTC.

The chain uses TRBV5-8 and TRBJ2-7; TRBD1 matches 9 bases. The germline gives CDR1 SGHTS, CDR2 YDEGEE. V shed 4 bases and J 6 bases; nucleotides not matched to a gene: 14. This CDR3 spans 16 amino acids. CDR3 amino acids: CASSHRGQGFVGEQYF. The CDR3 nucleotides are TGTGCCAGCAGCCACAGGGGACAGGGCTTCGTCGGCGAGCAGTACTTC. Together with reference TRBV5-8 and TRBJ2-7, the CDR3 gives the full variable domain: EAGVTQSPTHLIKTRGQQATLRCSPISGHTSVYWYQQALGLGLQFLLWYDEGEERNRGNFPPRFSGRQFPNYSSELNVNALELEDSALYLCASSHRGQGFVGEQYFGPGTRLTVT.

V is TRBV5-1 and J is TRBJ1-1, with 7 positions matching TRBD1. This CDR3 contains 14 residues. Germline V CDR1 and CDR2: SGHRS, YFSETQ. V shed 0 bases and J 5 bases; nucleotides not matched to a gene: 4. The CDR3 is CASSLGQGVTEAFF. In DNA form, the CDR3 reads TGCGCCAGCAGCTTGGGGCAGGGGGTTACTGAAGCTTTCTTT.

The gene calls are TRBV3-1 (or the pseudogene TRBV3-2) and TRBJ2-3; perhaps TRBD1 as D (6 bases). The CDR3 totals 15 residues. V gave up 5 bases and J gave up 2 bases, with 14 bases separating them. The germline V gene has CDR1 LGHDT and CDR2 YNNKEL (reference sequence). In DNA, the CDR3 is TGTGCCAGCAGCGCGGGTTACAGGGACACAGATACGCAGTATTTT. This sequence encodes CASSAGYRDTDTQYF.

The chain couples TRBV6-5 to TRBJ2-7; either TRBD1 or TRBD2 may fit D (5 bases each). The germline V gene encodes CDR1 MNHEY and CDR2 SVGAGI. V lost 2 bases, J lost 12 bases, and 14 bases lay in between. This CDR3 spans 12 amino acids. In DNA form, the CDR3 reads TGTGCCAGCAGTTACCTGAGGGGTGAACTGTACTTC. The encoded protein is CASSYLRGELYF.

CDR3 in DNA: TGTGCCAGCAGCGAGGGGAGTAGCGGGGGATGCGAGCAGTACTTC. Protein product: CASSEGSSGGCEQYF. The rearrangement joins TRBV11-3 to TRBJ2-7; 9 positions agree with TRBD2. Looked up from germline, CDR1 is SGHNT and CDR2 is YENEEA. V lost 5 bases to trimming and J lost 6 bases; unmatched junction nucleotides: 11. The CDR3 is 15 residues long.

This clone was recorded a few times. The chain has TRBV9 and TRBJ2-7; tentative D call: TRBD2 (5 bases). The V gene's germline CDR1 is SGDLS and CDR2 YYNGEE. Trimming cost V 0 bases and J 3 bases, with 7 bases left between them. The length of the CDR3 is 13 residues. As DNA, the CDR3 is TGTGCCAGCAGCGTAGACGAGGGCTACGAGCAGTACTTC. Protein: CASSVDEGYEQYF. The whole variable domain, remainder taken from reference TRBV9 and TRBJ2-7, is DSGVTQTPKHLITATGQRVTLRCSPRSGDLSVYWYQQSLDQGLQFLIQYYNGEERAKGNILERFSAQQFPDLHSELNLSSLELGDSALYFCASSVDEGYEQYFGPGTRLTVT.

The chain employs TRBV7-9 and TRBJ1-1; perhaps TRBD1 as D (5 bases). The ends were cut back, 2 bases at V and 3 bases at J, with 13 bases in the middle. There are 15 residues in the CDR3. Looked up from germline, CDR1 is SEHNR and CDR2 is FQNEAQ (reference sequence). CDR3 residues: CASSLSAGMDTEAFF. CDR3 DNA sequence: TGTGCCAGCAGCTTATCTGCAGGGATGGACACTGAAGCTTTCTTT.

The CDR3 reads CASSLGRQGFGYTF. The CDR3 DNA reads as TGTGCCAGCAGCTTAGGAAGACAGGGATTCGGCTACACCTTC. The chain links TRBV7-9 to TRBJ1-2; the match to TRBD1 covers 7 bases. After removal of 1 base from V and 8 bases from J, the junction contained 7 bases not matched to a gene. The CDR3 runs 14 residues. Germline lookup yields CDR1 SEHNR and CDR2 FQNEAQ (reference sequence).

V gene TRBV12-3 or TRBV12-4 combines with J gene TRBJ1-1, with D unresolved. The CDR3 runs 13 residues. Trimming pared 6 bases from V and 1 base from J, leaving 9 bases between. The CDR3 DNA sequence: TGTGCCAGCAGCCGACGGGGGAACACTGAAGCTTTCTTT. This codes for CASSRRGNTEAFF.

V gene TRBV4-1 combines with J gene TRBJ2-3; 8 bases are shared with TRBD2. The germline V gene encodes CDR1 MGHRA and CDR2 YSYEKL. Trimming cost V 2 bases and J 2 bases; bases outside gene matches: 6. CDR3 length: 16 residues. This chain's CDR3 is CASSQTSGLNTDTQYF. The CDR3 nucleotides read TGCGCCAGCAGCCAAACTAGCGGACTAAACACAGATACGCAGTATTTT.

The chain is built from TRBV4-1 and TRBJ2-6; unclear D gene. The CDR3 sequence is 15 residues long. Germline loops: CDR1 MGHRA, CDR2 YSYEKL. Deletions cut 2 bases from V and 2 bases from J, with 7 bases between. The CDR3 nucleotides read TGCGCCAGCAGCCAACGAGGAGCTGGGGCCAACGTCCTGACTTTC. This gives the protein CASSQRGAGANVLTF.

For the CDR3, the DNA is TGTGCCAGCAGCCTTGGGGGACAGGGTTCCTACGAGCAGTACTTC. Its translation is CASSLGGQGSYEQYF. This chain uses TRBV11-2 with TRBJ2-7; 9 positions match TRBD1. After removal of 5 bases from V and 1 base from J, the junction contained 6 bases not matched to a gene. The germline gives CDR1 SGHAT, CDR2 FQNNGV. The CDR3 spans 15 residues.

This chain connects TRBV5-1 to TRBJ1-1; no firm D call. V lost 0 bases to trimming and J lost 0 bases, with 3 bases between them. The germline V gene has CDR1 SGHRS and CDR2 YFSETQ. The CDR3 has 13 amino acids. DNA of the CDR3: TGCGCCAGCAGCTTGGTCCTGAACACTGAAGCTTTCTTT. Protein product: CASSLVLNTEAFF.

V gene TRBV7-2 combines with J gene TRBJ1-4; D is perhaps TRBD1 (5 bases). The germline V gene has CDR1 SGHTA and CDR2 FQGNSA. CDR3 length: 13 residues. Trimming pared 5 bases from V and 8 bases from J, leaving 12 bases between. The CDR3 loop reads CASSTQGGEKLFF. Here the CDR3 DNA reads TGTGCCAGCAGCACTCAGGGAGGCGAAAAACTGTTTTTT.

J is TRBJ2-5 and V is TRBV6-5; D uncertain. Germline V gene lookup returns CDR1 MNHEY and CDR2 SVGAGI. Trimming pared 5 bases from V and 3 bases from J, leaving 4 bases between. The CDR3 loop spans 11 amino acids. The CDR3 reads CASSTEETQYF. The CDR3 DNA reads TGTGCCAGCAGTACCGAAGAGACCCAGTACTTC.

V gene TRBV5-1 combines with J gene TRBJ2-2, with a possible D match to TRBD2 (6 bases). Trimming stripped 0 bases from V and 5 bases from J, with 14 bases between. The CDR3 consists of 16 residues. Germline CDR1 is SGHRS and CDR2 is YFSETQ. The CDR3 coding sequence is TGCGCCAGCAGCTTGGCGGCGGGGAGCTATACCGGGGAGCTGTTTTTT. It encodes CASSLAAGSYTGELFF.